This record looks at one T cell receptor beta chain sequence and its context. As yet, its antigen is unknown. Profiled with immunoSEQ multiplex PCR; TCRdb holds only in-frame clones, not every one. The sample lists about 120,000 clones; 78% were seen once. Per the germline V gene, CDR1 is SGHRS and CDR2 is YFSETQ. The CDR3 contains 15 residues. Unmatched junction bases numbered 7, after V lost 4 bases and J lost 2 bases. This record belongs to a study of radiotherapy plus CTLA-4 blockade in lung cancer. Study-wide background: Among all patients, about 19% showed objective responses, while 30% to 35% had disease control. The study, taken as a whole, reports: Expansion in blood of tumor-derived TCR clones was seen after radiotherapy plus ipilimumab. Response, reportedly, was best predicted by interferon-beta along with early blood T cell clone dynamics.

The specimen was peripheral blood, collected from a patient treated with radiotherapy plus ipilimumab. This clonotype was obtained from a human donor with non-small cell lung cancer who had a partial response to radiotherapy plus ipilimumab. The rearrangement joins TRBV5-1 to TRBJ2-3; 7 bases are shared with TRBD2. DNA of the CDR3: TGCGCCAGCAGCATTGGACTAGGGAACACAGATACGCAGTATTTT. This encodes CASSIGLGNTDTQYF. Full variable domain (rest looked up from reference TRBV5-1 and TRBJ2-3): KAGVTQTPRYLIKTRGQQVTLSCSPISGHRSVSWYQQTPGQGLQFLFEYFSETQRNKGNFPGRFSGRQFSNSRSEMNVSTLELGDSALYLCASSIGLGNTDTQYFGPGTRLTVL.